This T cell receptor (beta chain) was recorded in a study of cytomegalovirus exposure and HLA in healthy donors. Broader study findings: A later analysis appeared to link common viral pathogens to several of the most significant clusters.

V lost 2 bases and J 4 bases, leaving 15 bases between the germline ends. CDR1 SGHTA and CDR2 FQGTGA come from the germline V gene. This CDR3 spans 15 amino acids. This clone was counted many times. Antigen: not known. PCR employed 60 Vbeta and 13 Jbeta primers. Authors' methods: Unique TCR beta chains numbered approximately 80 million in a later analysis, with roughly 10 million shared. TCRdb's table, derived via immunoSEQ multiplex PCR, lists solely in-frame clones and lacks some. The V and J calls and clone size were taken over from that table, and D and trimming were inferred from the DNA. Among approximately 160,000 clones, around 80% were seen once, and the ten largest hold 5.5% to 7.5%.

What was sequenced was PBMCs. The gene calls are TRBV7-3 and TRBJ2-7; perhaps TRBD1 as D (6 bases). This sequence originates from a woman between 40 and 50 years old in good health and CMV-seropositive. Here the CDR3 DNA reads TGTGCCAGCAGCTTAGAACCGGCAGGGGTTTACGAGCAGTACTTC. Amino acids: CASSLEPAGVYEQYF.